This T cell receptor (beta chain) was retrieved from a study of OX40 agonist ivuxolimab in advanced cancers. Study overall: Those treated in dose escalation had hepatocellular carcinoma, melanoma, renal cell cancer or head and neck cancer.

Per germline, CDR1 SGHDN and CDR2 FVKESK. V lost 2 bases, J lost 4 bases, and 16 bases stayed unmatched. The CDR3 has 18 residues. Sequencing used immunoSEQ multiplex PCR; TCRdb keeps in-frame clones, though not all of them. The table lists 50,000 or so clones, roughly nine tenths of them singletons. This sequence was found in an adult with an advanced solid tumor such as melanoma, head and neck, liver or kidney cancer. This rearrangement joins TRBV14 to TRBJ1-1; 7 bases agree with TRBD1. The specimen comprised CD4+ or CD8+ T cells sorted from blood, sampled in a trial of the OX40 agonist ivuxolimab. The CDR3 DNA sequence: TGTGCCAGCAGCCAAATCACCGAACAGGGGCCCCCGGTCACTGAAGCTTTCTTT. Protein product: CASSQITEQGPPVTEAFF. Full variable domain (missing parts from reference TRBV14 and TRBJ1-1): EAGVTQFPSHSVIEKGQTVTLRCDPISGHDNLYWYRRVMGKEIKFLLHFVKESKQDESGMPNNRFLAERTGGTYSTLKVQPAELEDSGVYFCASSQITEQGPPVTEAFFGQGTRLTVV.